This TCR beta chain was sequenced for a study of T cells after yellow fever vaccination. Study results and limitations: Peak timing came faster in the weaker secondary response, day 5 versus 15.

The CDR3 contains 13 residues. Deletions cut 0 bases from V and 6 bases from J, with 8 bases between. Germline CDR1 reads LGHDT; CDR2 reads YNNKEL (reference sequence). The study made its TCR cDNA through 5'RACE template switching. That step introduced a universal primer site along with UMIs. Each CDR3 protein is one row after TCRdb ran MiXCR on the 5' RACE reads. There are some 350,000 distinct CDR3 sequences in the sample; about 4% occur only once, and roughly 26% lies in the top ten. In this sample, this clonotype turned up many times. Antigen: not known. The input for sequencing was PBMCs, taken 5 days after the yellow fever booster vaccination. The receptor was derived from a man between 18 and 29 years old who received the YFV17D yellow fever vaccine. The chain recombines TRBV3-1 with TRBJ1-1, with D uncertain. For the CDR3, the DNA is TGTGCCAGCAGCCAAGATCCCCAGCCTGAAGCTTTCTTT. Translating it yields CASSQDPQPEAFF. The entire variable domain, with the rest obtained from reference TRBV3-1 and TRBJ1-1, is as follows: DTAVSQTPKYLVTQMGNDKSIKCEQNLGHDTMYWYKQDSKKFLKIMFSYNNKELIINETVPNRFSPKSPDKAHLNLHINSLELGDSAVYFCASSQDPQPEAFFGQGTRLTVV.